A selection of T cell receptor beta chains follows, all from one sample in a study of blood T cell repertoires in COVID-19. Measured with immunoSEQ multiplex PCR; TCRdb has only the in-frame clones, and not every one. The table includes 200,000 or so clones, around four fifths detected once. The source material was peripheral blood. The receptors stem from a woman aged 40 to 50 with acute or convalescent COVID-19. Each CDR3 is given with its conserved first and last residue. D genes are given only for firm matches. Not every row has a clone size; where given, it reads once, few, many or a size class.

J gene	clone size	CDR3 length	V gene	D gene	CDR3 protein	CDR3 DNA
TRBJ1-5	few	14	TRBV19	-	CASEQGNSNQPQHF	TGTGCCAGTGAACAGGGAAATAGCAATCAGCCCCAGCATTTT
TRBJ1-1	-	20	TRBV27	-	CASPSTGAALPSSLNTEAFF	TGTGCCAGCCCCTCGACTGGGGCCGCCTTACCCTCCTCGTTGAACACTGAAGCTTTCTTT
TRBJ1-1	-	14	TRBV28	-	CASSFNIRGAEAFF	TGTGCCAGCAGTTTTAATATTCGGGGGGCTGAAGCTTTCTTT
TRBJ2-7	-	15	TRBV5-6	-	CASSFRRGLSYEQYF	TGTGCCAGCAGCTTTAGAAGGGGTCTGTCCTACGAGCAGTACTTC
TRBJ1-1	-	13	TRBV7-9	-	CASTPTGNTEAFF	TGTGCCAGCACCCCGACAGGGAACACTGAAGCTTTCTTT
TRBJ2-7	-	17	TRBV5-1	TRBD2	CASSWKGLAGMLDEQYF	TGCGCCAGCAGCTGGAAGGGACTAGCGGGAATGTTAGACGAGCAGTACTTC
TRBJ2-6	few	17	TRBV7-9	-	CASSFGDFGSGANVLTF	TGTGCCAGCAGCTTTGGGGACTTCGGCTCTGGGGCCAACGTCCTGACTTTC
TRBJ2-1	-	15	TRBV28	-	CASNPLGGSYNEQFF	TGTGCCAGCAACCCGTTGGGGGGTTCCTACAATGAGCAGTTCTTC
TRBJ2-1	once	14	TRBV21-1	-	CASRPSGVRNEQFF	TGTGCCAGCAGACCTAGCGGGGTGAGGAATGAGCAGTTCTTC
TRBJ2-7	-	13	TRBV7-2	-	CASSLKTNYEQYF	TGTGCCAGCAGCTTGAAAACTAACTACGAGCAGTACTTC
TRBJ1-5	-	15	TRBV3-1/TRBV3-2	-	CASSLSDYSNQPQHF	TGTGCCAGCAGTCTATCCGATTATAGCAATCAGCCCCAGCATTTT
TRBJ1-1	-	13	TRBV7-3	TRBD1	CASSFGQGEEAFF	TGTGCCAGCAGCTTTGGACAGGGCGAAGAAGCTTTCTTT
TRBJ2-2	-	15	TRBV5-4	TRBD2	CASSLSSGGGGELFF	TGTGCCAGCAGCTTGTCGAGCGGGGGAGGCGGGGAGCTGTTTTTT
TRBJ2-7	-	14	TRBV7-2	-	CASSPQVSSYEQYF	TGTGCCAGCAGCCCCCAGGTCAGTTCCTACGAGCAGTACTTC
TRBJ2-7	-	15	TRBV29-1	TRBD1	CSHTGLGTGNREQYF	TGCAGCCACACCGGGCTGGGGACAGGGAACCGCGAGCAGTACTTC
TRBJ2-1	-	16	TRBV30	TRBD2	CAWMKKATSGTYEQFF	TGTGCCTGGATGAAAAAGGCGACTAGCGGGACTTATGAGCAGTTCTTC
TRBJ1-5	-	12	TRBV28	-	CASSPGTSAPVW	TGTGCCAGCAGCCCCGGGACTTCGGCCCCCGTGTGG
TRBJ2-5	-	15	TRBV10-3	TRBD2	CAISGLAGGQETQYF	TGTGCCATCAGTGGTCTAGCGGGGGGCCAAGAGACCCAGTACTTC
TRBJ1-1	-	14	TRBV7-6	-	CASSLEGRHTEAFF	TGTGCCAGCAGCTTAGAGGGGAGGCACACTGAAGCTTTCTTT
TRBJ1-3	-	16	TRBV27	TRBD1	CASSPRDRGNGNTIYF	TGTGCCAGCAGTCCCAGGGACAGGGGCAATGGAAACACCATATATTTT
TRBJ1-5	-	18	TRBV9	TRBD1	CASSVGEGGQGDNQPQHF	TGTGCCAGCAGCGTAGGGGAAGGGGGACAGGGTGACAATCAGCCCCAGCATTTT
TRBJ2-3	-	15	TRBV3-1/TRBV3-2	-	CASSQDPGYTDTQYF	TGTGCCAGCAGCCAAGACCCCGGGTACACAGATACGCAGTATTTT
TRBJ2-2	-	13	TRBV11-3	-	CASSSVQAGELFF	TGTGCCAGCAGCTCTGTCCAGGCCGGGGAGCTGTTTTTT
TRBJ1-1	few	15	TRBV4-2	-	CASSHDAGASTEAFF	TGTGCCAGCAGCCACGACGCAGGGGCCAGCACTGAAGCTTTCTTT
TRBJ2-2	-	15	TRBV11-2	TRBD2	CASSLRGGGRGELFF	TGTGCCAGCAGCTTACGTGGGGGAGGGCGCGGGGAGCTGTTTTTT
TRBJ2-3	-	16	TRBV4-1	TRBD2	CASSQVGRAATDTQYF	TGCGCCAGCAGCCAAGTCGGGAGGGCTGCCACAGATACGCAGTATTTT
TRBJ2-7	-	14	TRBV5-1	TRBD1	CASSWTGYTYEQYF	TGCGCCAGCAGCTGGACAGGGTATACCTACGAGCAGTACTTC
TRBJ1-5	-	13	TRBV6-5	-	CASSHQGSQPQHF	TGTGCCAGCAGCCACCAGGGATCTCAGCCCCAGCATTTT
TRBJ2-7	once	13	TRBV7-9	-	CASSREFSYEQYF	TGTGCCAGCAGCCGCGAATTCTCCTACGAGCAGTACTTC